These 11 T cell receptor beta chains were all obtained from the same sample, sequenced in a study of blood T cell repertoires in COVID-19. Assay: immunoSEQ multiplex PCR; the TCRdb copy retains only in-frame clones and omits some. This table holds some 240,000 clones, 70% to 90% found once. The source material was peripheral blood. Receptor source: a woman aged 65 to 85 with COVID-19, enrolled during active disease.

V is TRBV5-8 and J is TRBJ1-3; a weak D match, TRBD1 (5 bases). The CDR3 length is 16 residues. The ends were cut back, 4 bases at V and 2 bases at J, with 16 bases in the middle. Germline CDR1 is SGHTS and CDR2 is YDEGEE. This chain's CDR3 is CASSLGRGWTGNTIYF. For the CDR3, the DNA is TGTGCCAGCAGCCTGGGGAGGGGCTGGACTGGAAACACCATATATTTT.

This clone was seen just once. J is TRBJ2-1 and V is TRBV27; TRBD1 is a possible D gene (6 bases). Germline V gives CDR1 MNHEY, CDR2 SMNVEV (reference sequence). V was pared by 6 bases and J by 4 bases, with 16 bases between. The CDR3 is 15 amino acids. The CDR3 region has the DNA TGTGCCAGCAGAGGGACATTTGCTGGGTACAATGAGCAGTTCTTC. This codes for CASRGTFAGYNEQFF.

CDR3 DNA sequence: TGTGCCAGCAGTCGGACAGGGGAAAGGGAGACCCAGTACTTC. This translates into CASSRTGERETQYF. The gene calls are TRBV4-2 and TRBJ2-5; 9 bases fit TRBD1. This CDR3 contains 14 residues. Germline assignment: CDR1 LGHNA and CDR2 YNFKEQ. J gave up 5 bases and V 6 bases, and 7 bases lay outside the gene matches.

The chain has TRBV30 and TRBJ1-5; the D gene is possibly TRBD1 (6 bases). V lost 2 bases and J lost 0, with 23 bases in between. The germline V gene encodes CDR1 GTSNPN and CDR2 SVGIG (reference sequence). The CDR3 has 19 amino acids. The CDR3: CAWSHVEGQKTLSNQPQHF. The CDR3 bases are TGTGCCTGGAGTCACGTCGAAGGACAGAAGACCCTTAGCAATCAGCCCCAGCATTTT.

The chain employs TRBV19 and TRBJ1-5, with D tentatively TRBD1 (6 bases). The length of the CDR3 is 16 residues. Trimming took 2 bases from V and 7 from J, leaving 18 bases between them. CDR1 and CDR2 from the germline V gene are LNHDA and SQIVND (reference sequence). Here the CDR3 DNA reads TGTGCCAGTAGTATACCGGGCAGGGGCTATGACCAGCCCCAGCATTTT. Translated, it gives CASSIPGRGYDQPQHF.

This chain links TRBV5-6 with TRBJ2-3; D gene uncertain. Germline CDR1 SGHDT, CDR2 YYEEEE. The CDR3 consists of 12 residues. Between the trimmed V and J ends, which lost 0 bases and 7 bases, there was a span of 6 bases. This CDR3 is CASSLGAYTQYF. The CDR3 nucleotides read TGTGCCAGCAGCTTGGGGGCCTATACGCAGTATTTT.

This clone was seen only a few times. The chain carries TRBV9 and TRBJ1-2; D may be TRBD1 (6 bases). The germline V and J ends were trimmed by 3 bases and 7 bases, with 13 bases remaining between them. Germline CDR1 reads SGDLS; CDR2 reads YYNGEE. There are 13 residues in the CDR3. This chain's CDR3 is CASSGTGYGGYTF. The CDR3 DNA is TGTGCCAGCAGCGGAACAGGGTATGGTGGCTACACCTTC.

This clone was seen just once. In DNA form, the CDR3 reads TGTGCCAGCAGCCCCTCAAGAGTTTCACCCCTCCACTTT. Encoded protein: CASSPSRVSPLHF. The chain recombines TRBV11-1 with TRBJ1-6, with D unresolved. The CDR3 is 13 residues long. Looked up from germline, CDR1 is SGHAT and CDR2 is FQDESV (reference sequence). The V gene lost 5 bases and the J gene lost 9 bases, with 11 bases spanning the gap.

The gene calls are TRBV11-2 and TRBJ2-7, with 7 bases that match TRBD1. Germline V lookup: CDR1 SGHAT, CDR2 FQNNGV. This CDR3 region has 13 residues. V lost 4 bases and J lost 6; bases outside the gene matches: 6. The CDR3 bases are TGTGCCAGCAGCTCCGGGACAGTGGTCGAGCAGTACTTC. Residues: CASSSGTVVEQYF.

The CDR3 reads CASSLGPDRVGYGYTF. CDR3 DNA sequence: TGCGCCAGCAGCTTGGGCCCGGACAGGGTGGGCTATGGCTACACCTTC. This chain uses TRBV5-1 with TRBJ1-2; 8 bases align to TRBD1. The CDR3 has 16 residues. V lost 0 bases and J lost 4; bases outside the gene matches: 8. In germline, CDR1 is SGHRS, CDR2 YFSETQ.

The chain couples TRBV27 to TRBJ2-7; 10 bases map to TRBD2. The CDR3 spans 17 residues. With 2 bases clipped from V and 3 bases from J, the junction kept 10 bases outside the gene matches. CDR1 and CDR2 from the germline V gene are MNHEY and SMNVEV (reference sequence). The CDR3: CASSLLAGARGGYEQYF. For the CDR3, the DNA is TGTGCCAGCAGTTTACTAGCGGGAGCTAGGGGAGGCTACGAGCAGTACTTC.